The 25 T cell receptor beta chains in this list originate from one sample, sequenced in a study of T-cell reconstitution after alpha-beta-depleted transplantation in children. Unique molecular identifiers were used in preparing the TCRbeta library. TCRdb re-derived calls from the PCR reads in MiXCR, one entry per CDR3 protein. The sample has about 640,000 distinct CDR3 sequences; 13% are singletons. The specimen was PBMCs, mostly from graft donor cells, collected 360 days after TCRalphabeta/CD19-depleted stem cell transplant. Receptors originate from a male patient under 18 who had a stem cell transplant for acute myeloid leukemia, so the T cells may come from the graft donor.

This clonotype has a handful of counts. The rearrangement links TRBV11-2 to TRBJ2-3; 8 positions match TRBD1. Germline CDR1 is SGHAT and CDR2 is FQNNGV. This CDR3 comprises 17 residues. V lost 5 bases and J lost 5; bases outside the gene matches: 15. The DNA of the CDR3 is TGTGCCAGCAGCCTAACACCTCAGGGGGCCTATGGAGATACGCAGTATTTT. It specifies CASSLTPQGAYGDTQYF.

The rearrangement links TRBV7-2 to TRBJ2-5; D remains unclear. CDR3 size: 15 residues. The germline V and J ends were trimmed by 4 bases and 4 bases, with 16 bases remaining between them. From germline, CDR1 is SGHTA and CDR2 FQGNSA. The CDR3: CASSSGPSPSETQYF. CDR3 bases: TGTGCCAGCAGCTCCGGGCCCAGCCCTTCAGAGACCCAGTACTTC.

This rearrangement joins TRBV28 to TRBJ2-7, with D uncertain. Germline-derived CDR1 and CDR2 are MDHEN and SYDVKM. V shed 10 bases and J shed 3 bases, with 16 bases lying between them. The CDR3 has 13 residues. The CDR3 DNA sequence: TGTGCCACCCAGACTGGCGTTGGCTACGAGCAGTACTTC. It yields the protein CATQTGVGYEQYF.

This CDR3 is CAISPQGTSVYEQYF. The CDR3 DNA reads TGTGCCATCAGCCCACAGGGGACTAGTGTCTACGAGCAGTACTTC. V usage is TRBV10-3 and J usage is TRBJ2-7; D might be TRBD2 (8 bases). This CDR3 is 15 amino acids long. CDR1 and CDR2 from the germline V gene are ENHRY and SYGVKD. V lost 6 bases to trimming and J lost 3 bases, with 18 bases between them.

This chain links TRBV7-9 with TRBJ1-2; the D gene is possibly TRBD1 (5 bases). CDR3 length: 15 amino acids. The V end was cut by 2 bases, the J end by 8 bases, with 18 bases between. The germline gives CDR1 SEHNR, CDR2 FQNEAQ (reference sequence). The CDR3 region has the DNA TGTGCCAGCAGCTTAAGTGGGGGATTGCTGAGAGGCTACACCTTC. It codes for CASSLSGGLLRGYTF.

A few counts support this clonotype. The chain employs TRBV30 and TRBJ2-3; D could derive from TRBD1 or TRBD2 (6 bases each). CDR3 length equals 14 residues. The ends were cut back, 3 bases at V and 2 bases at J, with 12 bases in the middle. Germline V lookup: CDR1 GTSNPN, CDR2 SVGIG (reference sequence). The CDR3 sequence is CAWRGGQSTDTQYF. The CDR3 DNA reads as TGTGCCTGGAGGGGAGGACAGTCCACAGATACGCAGTATTTT.

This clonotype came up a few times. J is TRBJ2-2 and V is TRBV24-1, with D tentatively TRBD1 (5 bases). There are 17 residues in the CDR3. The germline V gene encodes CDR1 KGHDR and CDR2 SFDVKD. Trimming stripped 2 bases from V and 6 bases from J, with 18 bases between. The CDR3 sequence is CATSDSPSGHISGELFF. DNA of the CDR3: TGTGCCACCAGTGATTCCCCGTCAGGACACATATCCGGGGAGCTGTTTTTT.

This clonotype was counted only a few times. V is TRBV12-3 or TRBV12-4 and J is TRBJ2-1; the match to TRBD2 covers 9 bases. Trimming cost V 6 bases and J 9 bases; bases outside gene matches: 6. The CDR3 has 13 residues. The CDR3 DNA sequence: TGTGCCAGCAGGCTAGCGGGACCGTCTGAGCAGTTCTTC. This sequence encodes CASRLAGPSEQFF.

As DNA, the CDR3 is TGCGCCAGCAGCTACGTCGACTTTCGCAGAGCGTACGAGCAGTACTTC. This translates into CASSYVDFRRAYEQYF. This sequence joins TRBV5-1 and TRBJ2-7; D not certain. Germline V gene lookup returns CDR1 SGHRS and CDR2 YFSETQ. CDR3 length equals 16 residues. V was cut by 3 bases and J by 4 bases, with 20 bases left in between.

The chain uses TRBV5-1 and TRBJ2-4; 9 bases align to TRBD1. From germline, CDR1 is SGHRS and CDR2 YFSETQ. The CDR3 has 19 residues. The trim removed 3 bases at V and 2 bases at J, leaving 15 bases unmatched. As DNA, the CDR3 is TGCGCCAGCAGCTGGACAAGTGACCCGGACAGGGGTTCCAAAAACATTCAGTACTTC. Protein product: CASSWTSDPDRGSKNIQYF.

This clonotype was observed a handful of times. As DNA, the CDR3 is TGTGCCAGCAGCCAAGGGACTAGCCTCCAGGCTGGGGCCAACGTCCTGACTTTC. It is translated as CASSQGTSLQAGANVLTF. V usage is TRBV4-2 and J usage is TRBJ2-6; TRBD2 aligns across 8 bases. This CDR3 has 18 amino acids. J gave up 2 bases and V 1 base, and 7 bases lay outside the gene matches. Germline CDR1 reads LGHNA; CDR2 reads YNFKEQ.

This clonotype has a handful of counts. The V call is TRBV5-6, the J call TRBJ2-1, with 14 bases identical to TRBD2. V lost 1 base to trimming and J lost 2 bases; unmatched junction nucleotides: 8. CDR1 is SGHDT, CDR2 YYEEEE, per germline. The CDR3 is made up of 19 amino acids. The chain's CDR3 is CASSLWGLAGVVPYNEQFF. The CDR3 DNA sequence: TGTGCCAGCAGCTTGTGGGGACTAGCGGGAGTCGTGCCCTACAATGAGCAGTTCTTC.

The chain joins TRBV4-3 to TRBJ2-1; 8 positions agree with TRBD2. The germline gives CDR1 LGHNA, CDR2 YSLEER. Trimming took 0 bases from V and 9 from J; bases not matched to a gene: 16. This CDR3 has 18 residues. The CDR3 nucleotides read TGCGCCAGCAGCCAAGATAGGGCGGGGACTAGGAGGGTTTTTGAGCAGTTCTTC. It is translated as CASSQDRAGTRRVFEQFF.

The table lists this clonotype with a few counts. CDR3: CASSLDGGRVATGELFF. The CDR3 DNA sequence: TGCGCCAGCAGCTTGGATGGCGGGAGAGTGGCGACCGGGGAGCTGTTTTTT. The rearrangement uses TRBV5-1 and TRBJ2-2, with 7 bases lining up with TRBD2. The V gene's germline CDR1 is SGHRS and CDR2 YFSETQ. With 0 bases clipped from V and 5 bases from J, the junction kept 10 bases outside the gene matches. The CDR3 has 17 amino acids.

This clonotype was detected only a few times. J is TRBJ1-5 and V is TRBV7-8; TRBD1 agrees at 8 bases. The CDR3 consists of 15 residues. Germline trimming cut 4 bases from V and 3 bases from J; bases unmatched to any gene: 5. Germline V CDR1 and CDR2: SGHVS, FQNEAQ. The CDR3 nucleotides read TGTGCCAGCAGCTCCTGGACAGGGTTCAATCAGCCCCAGCATTTT. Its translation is CASSSWTGFNQPQHF.

The CDR3 sequence: CSASVSGEETQYF. For the CDR3, the DNA is TGCAGTGCTAGTGTGAGTGGCGAAGAGACCCAGTACTTC. V usage is TRBV20-1 and J usage is TRBJ2-5; the D is unclear. This CDR3 comprises 13 residues. Germline CDR1 DFQATT, CDR2 SNEGSKA (reference sequence). V gave up 3 bases and J gave up 3 bases, with 11 bases separating them.

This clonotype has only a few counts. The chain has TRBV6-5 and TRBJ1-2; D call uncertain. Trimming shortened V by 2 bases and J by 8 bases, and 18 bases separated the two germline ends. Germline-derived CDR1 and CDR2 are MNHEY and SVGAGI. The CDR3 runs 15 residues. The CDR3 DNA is TGTGCCAGCAGTTACCTTGCAGACGGGTCCGGAGGCTACACCTTC. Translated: CASSYLADGSGGYTF.

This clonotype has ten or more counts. The DNA of the CDR3 is TGCAGTGCTAGCGGGAGGGCCTTGACCAAAAACATTCAGTACTTC. It encodes CSASGRALTKNIQYF. The V gene is TRBV20-1, the J gene TRBJ2-4, with 8 bases that match TRBD2. V was clipped by 3 bases and J by 2 bases; unmatched bases: 6. The CDR3 has 15 residues. Per the germline V gene, CDR1 is DFQATT and CDR2 is SNEGSKA (reference sequence).

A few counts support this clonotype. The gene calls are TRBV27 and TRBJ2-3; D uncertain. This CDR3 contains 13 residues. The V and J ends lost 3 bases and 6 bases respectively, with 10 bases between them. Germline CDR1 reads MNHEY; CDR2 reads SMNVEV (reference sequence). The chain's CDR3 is CASSFFLGDTQYF. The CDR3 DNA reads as TGTGCCAGCAGTTTTTTCCTGGGGGATACGCAGTATTTT.

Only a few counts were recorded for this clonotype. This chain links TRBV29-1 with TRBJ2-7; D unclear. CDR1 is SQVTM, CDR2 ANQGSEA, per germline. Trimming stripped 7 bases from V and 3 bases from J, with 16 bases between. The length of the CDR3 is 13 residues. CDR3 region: CSAHTPLGYEQYF. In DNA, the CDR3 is TGCAGCGCCCACACCCCCCTAGGCTACGAGCAGTACTTC.

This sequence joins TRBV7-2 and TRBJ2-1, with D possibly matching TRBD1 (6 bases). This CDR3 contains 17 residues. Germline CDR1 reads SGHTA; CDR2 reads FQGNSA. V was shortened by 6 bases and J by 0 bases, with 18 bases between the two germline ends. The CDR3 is CASRQTGSLGSYNEQFF. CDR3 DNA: TGTGCCAGCAGGCAAACAGGGTCCCTGGGCTCCTACAATGAGCAGTTCTTC.

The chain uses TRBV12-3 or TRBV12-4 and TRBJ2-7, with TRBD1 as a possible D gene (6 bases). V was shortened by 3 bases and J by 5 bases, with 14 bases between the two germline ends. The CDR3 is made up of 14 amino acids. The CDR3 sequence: CASSFTGSSNEQYF. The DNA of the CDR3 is TGTGCCAGCAGTTTTACAGGGAGCAGTAACGAGCAGTACTTC.

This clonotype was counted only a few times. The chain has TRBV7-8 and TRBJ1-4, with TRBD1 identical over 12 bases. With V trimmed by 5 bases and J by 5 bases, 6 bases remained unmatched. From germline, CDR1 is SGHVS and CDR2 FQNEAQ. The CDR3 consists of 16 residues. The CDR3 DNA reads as TGTGCCAGCAGCGGCCGGGACAGGGGGCCAAATGAAAAACTGTTTTTT. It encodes CASSGRDRGPNEKLFF.

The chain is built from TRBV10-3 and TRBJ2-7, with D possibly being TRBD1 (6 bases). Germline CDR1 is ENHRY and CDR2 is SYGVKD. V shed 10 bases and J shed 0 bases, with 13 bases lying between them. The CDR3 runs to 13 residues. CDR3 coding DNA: TGTGCCACCGGACAGTCCCTCTCCTACGAGCAGTACTTC. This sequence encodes CATGQSLSYEQYF.

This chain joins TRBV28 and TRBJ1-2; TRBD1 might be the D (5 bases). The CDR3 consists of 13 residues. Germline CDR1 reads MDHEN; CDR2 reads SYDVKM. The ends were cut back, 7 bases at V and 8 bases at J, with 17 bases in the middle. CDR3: CASTPRTKWGYTF. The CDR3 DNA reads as TGTGCCAGCACTCCTCGGACAAAGTGGGGCTACACCTTC.